This entry lists 17 T cell receptor beta chains sequenced from one sample in a study of T cells in Graves' hyperthyroidism and ophthalmopathy. Regions amplified from RNA transcripts were the TCR beta CDR3 regions. HTBI primers were the set used in a first-round RT-PCR of the TCR CDR3. Using its own MiXCR run on the multiplex PCR reads, TCRdb lists one record per CDR3 protein. The top ten hold about 11% of the sample, which has 300,000 to 400,000 distinct CDR3 sequences, roughly 14% seen once. The sequenced sample consisted of blood. These receptors were obtained from a woman aged 55-75 years with Graves' hyperthyroidism.

The chain recombines TRBV6-1 with TRBJ2-3, with 11 bases lining up with TRBD2. The trim removed 6 bases at V and 1 base at J, leaving 15 bases unmatched. This CDR3 spans 19 amino acids. Germline V gives CDR1 MNHNS, CDR2 SASEGT. CDR3 loop: CASSSRGASGRYGTDTQYF. In DNA form, the CDR3 reads TGTGCCAGCAGCTCCCGGGGGGCTAGCGGGAGGTACGGCACAGATACGCAGTATTTT.

This clonotype appeared many times. The J gene is TRBJ2-3, the V gene TRBV20-1, with 13 positions matching TRBD2. CDR3 size: 17 residues. Germline values: CDR1 DFQATT, CDR2 SNEGSKA (reference sequence). V dropped 0 bases and J dropped 0; count of bases not matched to a gene: 3. CDR3 bases: TGCAGTGCTAGAGATTCGGGACTAGCGGGAAGCACAGATACGCAGTATTTT. It codes for CSARDSGLAGSTDTQYF.

At least ten counts were recorded for this clonotype. V usage is TRBV7-2 and J usage is TRBJ2-5, with D possibly being TRBD2 (5 bases). Germline V gene data show CDR1 as SGHTA and CDR2 as FQGNSA. V lost 4 bases, J lost 2 bases, and 8 bases lay in between. CDR3 size: 13 residues. The CDR3 spells CASSYPGQETQYF. CDR3 DNA sequence: TGTGCCAGCAGCTATCCGGGACAAGAGACCCAGTACTTC.

This clonotype was detected ten times or more. The rearrangement links TRBV3-1 to TRBJ2-3, with 8 bases matching TRBD2. CDR3 length equals 15 residues. Germline loops: CDR1 LGHDT, CDR2 YNNKEL (reference sequence). V lost 0 bases, J lost 5 bases, and 4 bases stayed unmatched. CDR3 amino acids: CASSQDYLAGDTQYF. The CDR3 DNA reads TGTGCCAGCAGCCAAGATTATCTAGCGGGAGATACGCAGTATTTT.

This clonotype appeared many times. This chain links TRBV24-1 with TRBJ2-1, with 11 bases fitting TRBD1. V lost 2 bases, J lost 7 bases, and 0 bases stayed unmatched. CDR3 size: 14 residues. CDR1 and CDR2 (germline): KGHDR, SFDVKD. The CDR3 DNA reads TGTGCCACCAGTGATTGGGACAGGGGGAATGAGCAGTTCTTC. This codes for CATSDWDRGNEQFF.

The chain joins TRBV11-2 to TRBJ2-4; TRBD2 matches 13 bases. V lost 5 bases to trimming and J lost 0 bases; unmatched junction nucleotides: 10. Per germline, CDR1 SGHAT and CDR2 FQNNGV. The CDR3 covers 19 residues. In DNA form, the CDR3 reads TGTGCCAGCAGCCGTGGACTAGCGGGAGCCCTGACAGCCAAAAACATTCAGTACTTC. It is translated as CASSRGLAGALTAKNIQYF. Full variable domain (rest looked up from reference TRBV11-2 and TRBJ2-4): EAGVAQSPRYKIIEKRQSVAFWCNPISGHATLYWYQQILGQGPKLLIQFQNNGVVDDSQLPKDRFSAERLKGVDSTLKIQPAKLEDSAVYLCASSRGLAGALTAKNIQYFGAGTRLSVL.

The chain links TRBV6-2 or TRBV6-3 to TRBJ1-1, with a tentative D call TRBD1 (5 bases). This CDR3 has 13 residues. Between the trimmed V and J ends, which lost 7 bases and 2 bases, there was a span of 11 bases. Germline CDR1 reads MNHEY; CDR2 reads SVGEGT. The CDR3 region has the DNA TGTGCCAGCACCCGCGGGGGTAACACTGAAGCTTTCTTT. Protein: CASTRGGNTEAFF.

This clonotype has more than one count but fewer than ten. The chain joins TRBV20-1 to TRBJ2-1; D perhaps matches TRBD2 (5 bases). V gave up 6 bases and J gave up 6 bases, with 12 bases separating them. The CDR3 sequence is 12 residues long. CDR1 and CDR2 from the germline V gene are DFQATT and SNEGSKA (reference sequence). The CDR3 coding sequence is TGCAGTGCCAGATCGGGGAGCAATGAGCAGTTCTTC. Its translation is CSARSGSNEQFF.

This clonotype was counted many times. The chain recombines TRBV18 with TRBJ2-1, with D possibly matching TRBD2 (5 bases). Germline values: CDR1 KGHSH, CDR2 LQKENI. The CDR3 length is 15 residues. Trimming left V 0 bases short and J 5 bases short, with 11 bases between. In nucleotides, the CDR3 is TGTGCCAGCTCACCACCTGCTAGCCGACACAATGAGCAGTTCTTC. Protein: CASSPPASRHNEQFF.

The rearrangement joins TRBV29-1 to TRBJ1-2; D unclear. Germline CDR1 SQVTM, CDR2 ANQGSEA. The ends were cut back, 5 bases at V and 8 bases at J, with 15 bases in the middle. The CDR3 has 12 amino acids. The CDR3 DNA sequence: TGCAGCGTTCACCGGCCGCTGGGAGGCTACACCTTC. Translated, it gives CSVHRPLGGYTF.

The rearrangement uses TRBV14 and TRBJ2-7; a weak D match, TRBD1 (6 bases). The CDR3 loop spans 15 amino acids. Trimming removed 6 bases at V and 0 bases at J, with 15 bases between. The germline CDR1 and CDR2 sequences are SGHDN and FVKESK. CDR3 sequence: CASRPTGNPSYEQYF. The CDR3 DNA follows: TGTGCCAGCAGGCCTACAGGGAATCCCTCCTACGAGCAGTACTTC.

This clonotype was counted many times. The chain has TRBV7-3 and TRBJ2-7, with a tentative D call TRBD2 (6 bases). This CDR3 comprises 13 residues. Per the germline V gene, CDR1 is SGHTA and CDR2 is FQGTGA. Between the trimmed V and J ends, which lost 1 base and 5 bases, there was a span of 9 bases. Here the CDR3 DNA reads TGTGCCAGCAGCTTAATGTGGGGGGACGAGCAGTACTTC. It codes for CASSLMWGDEQYF.

V and J are TRBV27 and TRBJ1-5; D not certain. The CDR3 spans 13 residues. CDR1 is MNHEY, CDR2 SMNVEV, per germline (reference sequence). V was clipped by 2 bases and J by 4 bases, with 6 bases between them. CDR3 in amino acids: CASSLITNQPQHF. The CDR3 DNA follows: TGTGCCAGCAGTTTAATTACGAATCAGCCCCAGCATTTT.

This clonotype was counted many times. V gene TRBV12-3 or TRBV12-4 combines with J gene TRBJ2-2, with 8 bases that match TRBD2. V lost 2 bases, J lost 3 bases, and 2 bases stayed unmatched. The length of the CDR3 is 15 residues. In nucleotides, the CDR3 is TGTGCCAGCAGTTTAAACGGGAGGGACACCGGGGAGCTGTTTTTT. Its translation is CASSLNGRDTGELFF.

This clonotype was detected many times. The chain joins TRBV5-1 to TRBJ2-2; TRBD2 aligns across 13 bases. Germline V gene sequence: CDR1 SGHRS, CDR2 YFSETQ. The CDR3 runs to 17 residues. With V trimmed by 3 bases and J by 5 bases, 7 bases remained unmatched. The CDR3 here is CASSSPGTSGNTGELFF. The CDR3 DNA is TGCGCCAGCAGCTCACCTGGGACTAGCGGGAATACCGGGGAGCTGTTTTTT.

The chain is built from TRBV20-1 and TRBJ2-7; D might be TRBD2 (6 bases). CDR1 is DFQATT, CDR2 SNEGSKA, per germline (reference sequence). V was clipped by 3 bases and J by 5 bases, with 14 bases between them. This CDR3 has 13 residues. In DNA, the CDR3 is TGCAGTGCTAGTCCCATCCGGGGGAACGAGCAGTACTTC. This gives the protein CSASPIRGNEQYF.

This clonotype occurred many times. The chain recombines TRBV3-1 with TRBJ1-2; 9 bases agree with TRBD1. From germline, CDR1 is LGHDT and CDR2 YNNKEL (reference sequence). This CDR3 has 17 amino acids. With 1 base clipped from V and 8 bases from J, the junction kept 14 bases outside the gene matches. Written as DNA, the CDR3 is TGTGCCAGCAGCCAAGCCGCCCCAGCACAGGGGGCGAGGGGCTACACCTTC. Translated, it gives CASSQAAPAQGARGYTF.